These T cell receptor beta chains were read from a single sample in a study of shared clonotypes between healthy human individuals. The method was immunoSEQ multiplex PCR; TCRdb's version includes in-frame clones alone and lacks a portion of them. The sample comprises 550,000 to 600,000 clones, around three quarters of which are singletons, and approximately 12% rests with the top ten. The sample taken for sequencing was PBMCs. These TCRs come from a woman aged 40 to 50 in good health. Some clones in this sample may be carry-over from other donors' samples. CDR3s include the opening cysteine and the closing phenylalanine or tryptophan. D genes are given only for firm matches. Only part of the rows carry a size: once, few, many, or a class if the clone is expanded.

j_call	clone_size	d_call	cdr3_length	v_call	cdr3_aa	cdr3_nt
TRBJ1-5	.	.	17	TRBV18	CASSPNWTGDSNQPQHF	TGTGCCAGCTCACCTAACTGGACGGGCGATAGCAATCAGCCCCAGCATTTT
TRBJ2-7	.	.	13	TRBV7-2	CASSFGGRYEQYF	TGTGCCAGCAGCTTTGGTGGGAGGTACGAGCAGTACTTC
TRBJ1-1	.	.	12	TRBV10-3	CAIRTDTTEAFF	TGTGCCATCAGAACCGACACCACTGAAGCTTTCTTT
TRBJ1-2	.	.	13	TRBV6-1	CASSYDRRGGYTF	TGTGCCAGCAGTTATGATCGGAGAGGTGGCTACACCTTC
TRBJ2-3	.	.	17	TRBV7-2	CASSLAWGGLHTDTQYF	TGTGCCAGCAGCTTAGCGTGGGGCGGGCTACACACAGATACGCAGTATTTT
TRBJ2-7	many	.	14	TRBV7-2	CASSRPFLGYEQYF	TGTGCCAGCAGCCGCCCTTTTTTGGGGTACGAGCAGTACTTC
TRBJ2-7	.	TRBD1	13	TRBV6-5	CASRKGQGDEQYF	TGTGCCAGCAGGAAGGGACAGGGGGACGAGCAGTACTTC
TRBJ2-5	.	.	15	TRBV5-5	CASSARTYPGETQYF	TGTGCCAGCAGCGCGAGGACCTACCCTGGGGAGACCCAGTACTTC
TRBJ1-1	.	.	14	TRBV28	CASNGGYWYTEAFF	TGTGCCAGCAATGGGGGGTATTGGTACACTGAAGCTTTCTTT
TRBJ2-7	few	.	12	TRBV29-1	CSVIKGPYEQYF	TGCAGCGTTATAAAAGGTCCCTACGAGCAGTACTTC
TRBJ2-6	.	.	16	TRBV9	CASSVNPIFGANVLTF	TGTGCCAGCAGCGTAAACCCGATATTTGGGGCCAACGTCCTGACTTTC
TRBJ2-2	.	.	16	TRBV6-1	CASSEVIGVGTGELFF	TGTGCCAGCAGTGAAGTTATAGGGGTCGGCACCGGGGAGCTGTTTTTT
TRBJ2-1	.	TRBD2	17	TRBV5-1	CASSLALLAGGRDEQFF	TGCGCCAGCAGCTTGGCCCTACTAGCGGGAGGCAGGGATGAGCAGTTCTTC
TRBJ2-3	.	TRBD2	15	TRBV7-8	CASSKRTSGTDTQYF	TGTGCCAGCAGCAAGAGGACTAGCGGGACAGATACGCAGTATTTT
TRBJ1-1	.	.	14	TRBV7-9	CASSLVAGISQAFF	TGTGCCAGCAGCTTAGTGGCCGGTATTTCCCAAGCTTTCTTT
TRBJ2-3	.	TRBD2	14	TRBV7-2	CASSPPGLAGPQYF	TGTGCCAGCAGCCCCCCTGGACTAGCGGGTCCGCAGTATTTT
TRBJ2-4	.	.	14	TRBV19	CASSRGVGGNIQYF	TGTGCCAGTAGTAGGGGGGTCGGTGGAAACATTCAGTACTTC
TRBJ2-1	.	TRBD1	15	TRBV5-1	CASSLSGTGGNEQFF	TGCGCCAGCAGCTTATCCGGTACAGGGGGCAATGAGCAGTTCTTC
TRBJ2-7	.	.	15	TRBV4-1	CASSQDSESRYEQYF	TGCGCCAGCAGCCAAGATTCTGAAAGTCGTTACGAGCAGTACTTC
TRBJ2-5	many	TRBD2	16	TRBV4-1	CASSPRLAGPLETQYF	TGCGCCAGCAGCCCACGACTAGCGGGTCCGCTAGAGACCCAGTACTTC
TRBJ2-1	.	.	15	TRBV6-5	CASRNDRGSYNEQFF	TGTGCCAGCAGAAACGACAGAGGCTCCTACAATGAGCAGTTCTTC
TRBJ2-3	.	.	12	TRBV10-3	CAISEAIDTQYF	TGTGCCATCAGTGAGGCAATAGATACGCAGTATTTT
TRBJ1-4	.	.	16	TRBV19	CASRRQAGGGNEKLFF	TGTGCCAGTAGGCGACAGGCCGGAGGGGGTAATGAAAAACTGTTTTTT
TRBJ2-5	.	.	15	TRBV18	CASSPPSQGPETQYF	TGTGCCAGCTCACCACCCTCGCAGGGGCCTGAGACCCAGTACTTC
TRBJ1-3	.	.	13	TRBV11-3	CASSPRAGNTIYF	TGTGCCAGCAGCCCCCGGGCAGGAAACACCATATATTTT
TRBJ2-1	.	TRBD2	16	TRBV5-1	CASSRTSESSYNEQFF	TGCGCCAGCAGCAGAACTAGCGAGAGCTCCTACAATGAGCAGTTCTTC
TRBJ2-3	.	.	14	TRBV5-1	CASSLSGTFDTQYF	TGCGCCAGCAGCTTGTCAGGGACTTTTGATACGCAGTATTTT
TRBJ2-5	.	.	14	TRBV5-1	CASSSTGGEETQYF	TGCGCCAGCAGCTCTACCGGCGGTGAAGAGACCCAGTACTTC
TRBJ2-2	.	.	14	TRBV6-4	CASSDSLRTGELFF	TGTGCCAGCAGTGACTCGTTGAGGACCGGGGAGCTGTTTTTT
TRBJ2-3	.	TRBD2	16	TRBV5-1	CASSWGTSGGTDTQYF	TGCGCCAGCAGCTGGGGTACTAGCGGAGGCACAGATACGCAGTATTTT
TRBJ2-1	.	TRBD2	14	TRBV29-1	CSVGTSGSGYEQFF	TGCAGCGTGGGGACTAGCGGGAGTGGCTATGAGCAGTTCTTC
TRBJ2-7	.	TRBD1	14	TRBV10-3	CAISESRGQHEQYF	TGTGCCATCAGTGAGTCGAGGGGGCAGCACGAGCAGTACTTC
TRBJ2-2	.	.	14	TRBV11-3	CASSLEGNTGELFF	TGTGCCAGCAGCTTAGAAGGGAACACCGGGGAGCTGTTTTTT
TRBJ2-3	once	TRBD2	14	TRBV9	CASSETSGGDTQYF	TGTGCCAGCAGCGAGACATCGGGGGGAGATACGCAGTATTTT
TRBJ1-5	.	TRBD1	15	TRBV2	CATSRDRASNQPQHF	TGTGCCACTTCCCGGGACAGGGCTAGCAATCAGCCCCAGCATTTT
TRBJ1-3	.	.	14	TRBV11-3	CASSFSGSGNTIYF	TGTGCCAGCAGCTTTTCCGGCTCTGGAAACACCATATATTTT
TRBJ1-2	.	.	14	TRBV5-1	CASSRDDATGGYTF	TGCGCCAGCAGCCGGGACGACGCAACGGGAGGCTACACCTTC
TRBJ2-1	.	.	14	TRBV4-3	CASSPGGKWNEQFF	TGCGCCAGCAGCCCGGGCGGAAAGTGGAATGAGCAGTTCTTC
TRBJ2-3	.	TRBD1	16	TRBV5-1	CASSLGDSPSTDTQYF	TGCGCCAGCAGCTTGGGGGACAGCCCTAGCACAGATACGCAGTATTTT
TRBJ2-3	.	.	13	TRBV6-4	CASSLDHTDTQYF	TGTGCCAGCAGCTTGGACCACACAGATACGCAGTATTTT
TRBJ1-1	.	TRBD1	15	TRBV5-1	CASSRIQGAATEAFF	TGCGCCAGCAGCCGAATACAGGGGGCAGCAACTGAAGCTTTCTTT
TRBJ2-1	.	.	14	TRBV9	CASSVDPSSNEQFF	TGTGCCAGCAGCGTAGACCCTAGTTCTAATGAGCAGTTCTTC
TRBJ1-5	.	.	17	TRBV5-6	CASSLGRWGSSNQPQHF	TGTGCCAGCAGCTTGGGTCGGTGGGGGTCTAGCAATCAGCCCCAGCATTTT
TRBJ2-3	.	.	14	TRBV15	CATSRDQGTDTQYF	TGTGCCACCAGCAGAGATCAAGGGACAGATACGCAGTATTTT
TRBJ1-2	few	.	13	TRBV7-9	CASSLLQGYGYTF	TGTGCCAGCAGCTTACTACAGGGCTATGGCTACACCTTC
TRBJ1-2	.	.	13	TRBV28	CASSFEGCRGYTF	TGTGCCAGCAGTTTTGAGGGGTGTCGTGGCTACACCTTC
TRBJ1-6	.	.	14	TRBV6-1	CASSMDVDNSPLHF	TGTGCCAGCAGTATGGACGTCGATAATTCACCCCTCCACTTT
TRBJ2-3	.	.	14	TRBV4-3	CASSPGTSTDTQYF	TGCGCCAGCAGCCCAGGGACCTCCACAGATACGCAGTATTTT